The next 21 T cell receptor beta chains were all read from a single sample in a study of beta chain features in type 1 diabetes. Study-wide results and limits: Moderately but significantly shorter TCRB CDR3s were found in Type 1 diabetes patients in all four CD4+ subsets.

The entirety of the isolated RNA underwent reverse transcription, so expressed TCRB transcripts were sequenced. Assay used: immunoSEQ multiplex PCR; TCRdb lists only in-frame clones, some missing. Among approximately 730,000 clones listed, roughly 13% were seen once. Their antigens are not known. The sequencing input was naive CD4+ T cells from blood. These receptors all stem from a man between 18 and 29 years old with type 1 diabetes.

A few counts support this clone. This chain connects TRBV27 to TRBJ2-1, with 14 positions matching TRBD2. V lost 5 bases, J lost 5 bases, and 11 bases stayed unmatched. This CDR3 contains 18 residues. CDR1 and CDR2 (germline): MNHEY, SMNVEV (reference sequence). CDR3 residues: CASSRTGTSGGGNNEQFF. For the CDR3, the DNA is TGTGCCAGCAGTAGAACCGGGACTAGCGGGGGAGGGAACAATGAGCAGTTCTTC.

This clone was seen only a few times. The chain links TRBV5-1 to TRBJ2-1; 7 nucleotides match TRBD2. The germline CDR1 and CDR2 sequences are SGHRS and YFSETQ. The V gene end was trimmed by 4 bases and the J gene end by 3 bases; junction bases not matched to a gene: 7. This CDR3 has 15 residues. CDR3 residues: CASSPSGEVYNEQFF. CDR3 nucleotide sequence: TGCGCCAGCAGCCCCAGCGGGGAGGTCTACAATGAGCAGTTCTTC.

This clone showed up just a few times. The chain joins TRBV2 to TRBJ1-2; D gene ambiguous. V shed 10 bases and J shed 8 bases, with 17 bases lying between them. The CDR3 consists of 12 residues. Germline-derived CDR1 and CDR2 are SNHLY and FYNNEI. The CDR3 reads CATPWSTGGYTF. The DNA of the CDR3 is TGTGCCACTCCGTGGAGTACCGGGGGCTACACCTTC.

This clone was detected a few times. The same CDR3 also results from other DNA sequences found in this sample. The genes are TRBV9 and TRBJ2-3, with no clear D. V was cut by 0 bases and J by 0 bases, with 2 bases left in between. The CDR3 consists of 13 residues. From germline, CDR1 is SGDLS and CDR2 YYNGEE. Here the CDR3 DNA reads TGTGCCAGCAGCGTAGTTAGCACAGATACGCAGTATTTT. Its protein product is CASSVVSTDTQYF.

The chain recombines TRBV6-1 with TRBJ2-7; 8 nucleotides agree with TRBD2. The CDR3 has 16 amino acids. Germline CDR1 MNHNS, CDR2 SASEGT. V lost 2 bases, J lost 2 bases, and 8 bases stayed unmatched. DNA for the CDR3: TGTGCCAGCAGTGAACTCGGGGGACTAGGACCCTACGAGCAGTACTTC. It translates to CASSELGGLGPYEQYF.

V is TRBV5-1 and J is TRBJ1-2; 8 nucleotides line up with TRBD1. Germline lookup yields CDR1 SGHRS and CDR2 YFSETQ. The CDR3 length is 15 residues. Germline trimming cut 4 bases from V and 4 bases from J; bases unmatched to any gene: 9. The CDR3 DNA reads TGCGCCAGCAGCGCCGGGACAGGCAACCTCTATGGCTACACCTTC. It yields the protein CASSAGTGNLYGYTF.

This clone was counted only a few times. The chain has TRBV11-2 and TRBJ2-1, with D perhaps matching TRBD2 (7 bases). CDR1 and CDR2 from the germline V gene are SGHAT and FQNNGV. Trimming pared 5 bases from V and 5 bases from J, leaving 16 bases between. This CDR3 comprises 15 residues. CDR3 in amino acids: CASSPGGLADNEQFF. The CDR3 region has the DNA TGTGCCAGCAGCCCCGGGGGGCTAGCGGACAATGAGCAGTTCTTC.

This clone appeared a few times. The rearrangement joins TRBV30 to TRBJ2-1, with D possibly matching TRBD1 (6 bases). Per germline, CDR1 GTSNPN and CDR2 SVGIG (reference sequence). CDR3 length equals 16 residues. The V end lost 3 bases, the J end lost 0 bases, and 15 bases lay between the germline ends. The CDR3 DNA reads as TGTGCCTGGAGCCTATACAGGGCGAGCTCCTACAATGAGCAGTTCTTC. Encoded protein: CAWSLYRASSYNEQFF.

This clone was found a few times. The rearrangement joins TRBV4-1 to TRBJ2-7, with 8 bases that match TRBD2. The ends lost 2 bases at V and 3 bases at J; junction bases unmatched: 9. The germline V gene has CDR1 MGHRA and CDR2 YSYEKL. The CDR3 has 16 amino acids. CDR3 loop: CASSQTPAGGLYEQYF. For the CDR3, the DNA is TGCGCCAGCAGCCAAACACCGGCGGGGGGCCTCTACGAGCAGTACTTC.

This clone came up a few times. The rearrangement uses TRBV2 and TRBJ2-4; 7 bases map to TRBD1. Germline CDR1 and CDR2: SNHLY and FYNNEI. The CDR3 runs 17 residues. The CDR3 is CSTRAPQGRWAKNIQYF. The DNA for the CDR3 is TGTTCAACAAGGGCCCCACAGGGGCGATGGGCCAAAAACATTCAGTACTTC.

This clone appeared a few times. The chain employs TRBV5-1 and TRBJ2-1; 10 bases line up with TRBD2. The CDR3 sequence is 15 residues long. Germline V CDR1 and CDR2: SGHRS, YFSETQ. V was pared by 4 bases and J by 2 bases, with 3 bases of the junction left unmatched. CDR3 region: CASSISGGTYNEQFF. Written as DNA, the CDR3 is TGCGCCAGCAGCATTAGCGGGGGGACCTACAATGAGCAGTTCTTC. Full variable domain (outside the CDR3, taken from reference TRBV5-1 and TRBJ2-1): KAGVTQTPRYLIKTRGQQVTLSCSPISGHRSVSWYQQTPGQGLQFLFEYFSETQRNKGNFPGRFSGRQFSNSRSEMNVSTLELGDSALYLCASSISGGTYNEQFFGPGTRLTVL.

The CDR3, as DNA: TGTGCCAGCAAAGGCGGGGCAGGAAGCACCGGGGAGCTGTTTTTT. Translation: CASKGGAGSTGELFF. This rearrangement joins TRBV11-2 to TRBJ2-2; D is possibly TRBD2 (6 bases). This CDR3 is built from 15 residues. CDR1 is SGHAT and CDR2 is FQNNGV in the germline V gene. V was trimmed by 7 bases and J by 4 bases, leaving 16 bases between them.

The rearrangement links TRBV13 to TRBJ1-1; the D gene is possibly TRBD1 (6 bases). Germline assignment: CDR1 PRHDT and CDR2 FYEKMQ (reference sequence). The CDR3 runs to 13 residues. Trimming pared 8 bases from V and 1 base from J, leaving 11 bases between. CDR3 residues: CASSQGPNTEAFF. In DNA form, the CDR3 reads TGTGCCAGCTCACAGGGTCCGAACACTGAAGCTTTCTTT.

This chain joins TRBV9 and TRBJ1-1, with unresolved D. Deletions cut 1 base from V and 1 base from J, with 8 bases between. CDR1 and CDR2 from the germline V gene are SGDLS and YYNGEE. This CDR3 comprises 14 residues. This chain's CDR3 is CASSVLGKNTEAFF. The CDR3 DNA sequence: TGTGCCAGCAGCGTATTAGGCAAGAACACTGAAGCTTTCTTT.

The chain links TRBV2 to TRBJ1-2, with D possibly being TRBD1 (5 bases). There are 12 residues in the CDR3. Germline assignment: CDR1 SNHLY and CDR2 FYNNEI. The V end lost 5 bases, the J end lost 4 bases, and 8 bases lay between the germline ends. The CDR3 loop is CASSPDSYGYTF. The CDR3 DNA reads as TGTGCCAGCAGTCCCGACAGCTATGGCTACACCTTC.

The chain is built from TRBV18 and TRBJ2-7, with D perhaps TRBD1 or TRBD2 (5 bases each). The CDR3 spans 14 residues. In germline, CDR1 is KGHSH, CDR2 LQKENI. Deletions cut 3 bases from V and 0 bases from J, with 9 bases between. Here the CDR3 reads CASSPGRNSYEQYF. Here the CDR3 DNA reads TGTGCCAGCTCACCGGGACGGAACTCCTACGAGCAGTACTTC. Full variable domain (outside the CDR3, taken from reference TRBV18 and TRBJ2-7): NAGVMQNPRHLVRRRGQEARLRCSPMKGHSHVYWYRQLPEEGLKFMVYLQKENIIDESGMPKERFSAEFPKEGPSILRIQQVVRGDSAAYFCASSPGRNSYEQYFGPGTRLTVT.

This clone turned up a few times. The chain employs TRBV7-9 and TRBJ1-5; 11 bases are a match to TRBD1. There are 16 residues in the CDR3. The J segment lost 3 bases and the V segment lost 5 bases, leaving 6 bases of the junction unmatched. Germline lookup yields CDR1 SEHNR and CDR2 FQNEAQ (reference sequence). CDR3 nucleotides: TGTGCCAGCAGCCCCGGACAGGGGGCGGACAATCAGCCCCAGCATTTT. Translated, it gives CASSPGQGADNQPQHF. The full variable domain, completed using reference TRBV7-9 and TRBJ1-5, is DTGVSQNPRHKITKRGQNVTFRCDPISEHNRLYWYRQTLGQGPEFLTYFQNEAQLEKSRLLSDRFSAERPKGSFSTLEIQRTEQGDSAMYLCASSPGQGADNQPQHFGDGTRLSIL.

The chain carries TRBV6-1 and TRBJ2-3; D is possibly TRBD1 (7 bases). This CDR3 has 17 amino acids. Between the trimmed V and J ends, which lost 2 bases and 0 bases, there was a span of 15 bases. CDR1 is MNHNS and CDR2 is SASEGT in the germline V gene. CDR3 protein: CASSERRGTASTDTQYF. CDR3 nucleotides: TGTGCCAGCAGTGAAAGGAGGGGGACAGCTAGCACAGATACGCAGTATTTT.

In this sample, this clone turned up a few times. The V and J genes are TRBV19 and TRBJ1-2; TRBD1 matches 7 bases. The germline gives CDR1 LNHDA, CDR2 SQIVND (reference sequence). V lost 5 bases to trimming and J lost 5 bases; unmatched junction nucleotides: 5. This CDR3 spans 13 amino acids. In DNA form, the CDR3 reads TGTGCCAGTAGTTTCGAGGGGGCGTATGGCTACACCTTC. This sequence encodes CASSFEGAYGYTF.

This rearrangement joins TRBV30 to TRBJ1-5; D is uncertain. Trimming removed 0 bases from V and 0 bases from J, with 6 bases in between. CDR1 and CDR2 (germline): GTSNPN, SVGIG (reference sequence). This CDR3 has 14 amino acids. For the CDR3, the DNA is TGTGCCTGGAGTGTGGAGAATAGCAATCAGCCCCAGCATTTT. Protein sequence: CAWSVENSNQPQHF.

In this sample, this clone turned up a few times. The CDR3 DNA follows: TGCGCCAGCAGCTTGGGGACTAGCGGCCTCACCGGGGAGCTGTTTTTT. It yields the protein CASSLGTSGLTGELFF. J is TRBJ2-2 and V is TRBV5-1; 10 nucleotides match TRBD2. J lost 4 bases, V lost 0 bases, and 3 bases had no gene match. Germline V lookup: CDR1 SGHRS, CDR2 YFSETQ. CDR3 length: 16 amino acids.